This entry describes one T cell receptor beta chain. The antigen remains unidentified. The data were obtained in a study of beta chain features in type 1 diabetes. V was clipped by 0 bases and J by 10 bases, with 7 bases between them. The CDR3 length is 12 residues. CDR1 is LNHDA and CDR2 is SQIVND in the germline V gene (reference sequence). The isolated RNA, all of it, was reverse transcribed, so expressed TCRB transcripts were what got sequenced. Clones were read by immunoSEQ multiplex PCR, and TCRdb kept only the in-frame ones, dropping some. The repertoire holds 550,000 to 850,000 clones, with 13% as singletons. A single heparinised draw of approximately 0.12 L on average was taken per donor. Study-level findings and limits: High-TCR-expressing cells could be over-represented by cDNA sequencing. Patients with type 1 diabetes showed fewer VDJ junction insertions and more deletions. All four CD4+ subsets from Type 1 diabetes patients carried moderately but significantly shorter TCRB CDR3s.

The TCR originated in a man aged 18 to 35 with type 1 diabetes. The sample comprised naive CD4+ T cells from blood. The rearrangement links TRBV19 to TRBJ2-1; D is unresolved. CDR3 amino acids: CASSIESNEQFF. The CDR3 bases are TGTGCCAGTAGTATAGAGAGCAACGAGCAGTTCTTC.